This T cell receptor beta chain was sequenced in a study of blood T cell repertoires in COVID-19. The authors' processing: Estimated nucleated cell counts came from reference gene primer amplification. Generated by immunoSEQ multiplex PCR, the TCRdb table keeps only in-frame clones and is missing some. The DNA gave D and trimming, while V, J and clone size come from that table. The profile shows 250,000 to 400,000 clones, over 75% of them singletons. Recruits, aged about 18 to 89 years, lived in 24 US areas. Recovered Cohort 3 donors showed two negative PCRs, clearance, or symptom resolution. Trimming took off 4 bases at V and 2 bases at J, with 14 bases between the two ends. The CDR3 covers 15 residues. Germline V lookup: CDR1 SGHRS, CDR2 YFSETQ.

The specimen sequenced was PBMCs or T cells enriched from blood (not recorded which). V gene TRBV5-1 combines with J gene TRBJ2-3, with a tentative D call TRBD2 (6 bases). The sequence derives from a woman between 25 and 40 years old who had recovered from COVID-19. CDR3 protein: CASSPERGYTDTQYF. DNA of the CDR3: TGCGCCAGCAGCCCAGAACGGGGGTACACAGATACGCAGTATTTT.